Only one count was recorded for the clone carrying this T cell receptor beta chain. The Seattle patients, enrolled during active infection, were followed longitudinally. These data come from a study of blood T cell repertoires in COVID-19. Across the whole study: COVID-19 samples from acute and convalescent phases originated in the United States, Italy and Spain. PBMCs, B-cell-depleted T cells, or T cells provided the cDNA or gDNA that made up the material.

Per the study methods: Estimation of nucleated cell counts was performed using reference gene primer amplification. Method: immunoSEQ multiplex PCR; TCRdb's copy keeps in-frame clones and lacks some. D and trimming were read from the DNA, whereas the V and J calls and clone size are those reported in that table. The sample comprises about 150,000 clones, about 85% of which are singletons, and approximately 0.63% rests with the top ten. CDR3 length: 15 amino acids. Germline V lookup: CDR1 MNHEY, CDR2 SVGAGI. Trimming took off 0 bases at V and 3 bases at J, with 9 bases between the two ends. This TCR was sampled from a man aged 55 to 70 with COVID-19, enrolled during active disease. Sequencing used peripheral blood. The rearrangement links TRBV6-5 to TRBJ1-5; D ambiguous. The CDR3 here is CASSYSRSPNQPQHF. CDR3 nucleotide sequence: TGTGCCAGCAGTTACTCGAGGAGTCCCAATCAGCCCCAGCATTTT.